This note documents a single TCR beta chain sequence. Its antigen remains unidentified. The data are from a study of regulatory T cells in long-lasting Graves disease. Study-wide points: Persistent disease exhibited a predilection for TRBV28, TRBJ1-2 and TRBJ2-5. Limited samples may have lowered accuracy. TCR diversity was lower in persistent Graves' patients (versus newly diagnosed ones).

Specified time point: persistent/refractory GD, antithyroid drugs over 5 years with positive TRAb. Scientists built the TCR library using RNA that was extracted from PBMCs. Arm-PCR of CDR3 regions and iRepertoire HTBI primers were used to build TCR beta libraries. TCRdb passed the multiplex PCR reads through MiXCR, listing each CDR3 protein once. The repertoire holds hundreds of thousands of distinct CDR3 sequences, with around 21% as singletons. This CDR3 comprises 20 residues. From germline, CDR1 is SEHNR and CDR2 FQNEAQ (reference sequence). V lost 5 bases and J lost 0; bases outside the gene matches: 19.

The TCR comes from a female donor with Graves disease. Sequences were derived from peripheral blood mononuclear cells (PBMCs), sampled when the disease was refractory, from a patient treated with antithyroid drugs. J is TRBJ1-2 and V is TRBV7-9, with TRBD1 identical over 9 bases. The CDR3 spells CASSRWSGQGSRRTNYGYTF. CDR3 coding DNA: TGTGCCAGCAGCCGTTGGTCGGGACAGGGATCGAGGCGTACTAACTATGGCTACACCTTC.